This paragraph covers one TCR beta chain sequence. Measured with immunoSEQ multiplex PCR; TCRdb has only the in-frame clones, and not every one. The sample contains around 79,000 clones, 88% of which appear only once. This CDR3 has 15 residues. J gave up 2 bases and V 4 bases, and 6 bases lay outside the gene matches. Looked up from germline, CDR1 is SEHNR and CDR2 is FQNEAQ (reference sequence). These data come from a study of blood T cell repertoires in COVID-19. Study summary: Both acute and convalescent COVID-19 samples were obtained from the United States, Italy and Spain.

The chain has TRBV7-9 and TRBJ2-3, with 7 bases aligning to TRBD2. Material for sequencing was peripheral blood. This receptor was obtained from a human donor in a cohort sampled during active COVID-19. CDR3 loop: CASSWGGRDTDTQYF. DNA of the CDR3: TGTGCCAGCAGCTGGGGAGGGAGGGACACAGATACGCAGTATTTT.